Here is one T cell receptor beta chain with its context. Its antigen is not identified. This sample was included in a study of Ad26.COV2.S vaccination and SARS-CoV-2 variants. Study at large: By the intramuscular route, Ad26.COV2.S was given once, or twice 56 days apart. Study-level points and caveats: Vaccine recipients and placebo recipients showed similar non-spike TCR breadth.

CDR1 LNHDA and CDR2 SQIVND come from the germline V gene (reference sequence). The CDR3 extends over 16 amino acids. V lost 4 bases, J lost 2 bases, and 17 bases lay in between. Treatment: roughly 20 received Ad26.COV2.S at low or high dose, single or two shots; about 5 received placebo; per-sample allocation not given. Sampling occurred on day 63 after the first vaccine or placebo injection. An adult of 18-55 years in Boston served as donor. Libraries were prepared by immunoSEQ multiplex PCR; TCRdb keeps only in-frame clonotypes and omits some of them. The sample carries under 250,000 clones, 87% recorded once.

The rearrangement joins TRBV19 to TRBJ1-1; D perhaps matches TRBD1 (5 bases). The receptor comes from a person between 18 and 65 years old who received the Ad26.COV2.S COVID-19 vaccine or a placebo. Sequenced here: peripheral blood, sampled in a trial of Ad26.COV2.S vaccine versus placebo. CDR3 sequence: CASSKPGSSSNTEAFF. The CDR3 DNA reads as TGTGCCAGTAGTAAACCAGGGTCCTCGAGTAACACTGAAGCTTTCTTT.